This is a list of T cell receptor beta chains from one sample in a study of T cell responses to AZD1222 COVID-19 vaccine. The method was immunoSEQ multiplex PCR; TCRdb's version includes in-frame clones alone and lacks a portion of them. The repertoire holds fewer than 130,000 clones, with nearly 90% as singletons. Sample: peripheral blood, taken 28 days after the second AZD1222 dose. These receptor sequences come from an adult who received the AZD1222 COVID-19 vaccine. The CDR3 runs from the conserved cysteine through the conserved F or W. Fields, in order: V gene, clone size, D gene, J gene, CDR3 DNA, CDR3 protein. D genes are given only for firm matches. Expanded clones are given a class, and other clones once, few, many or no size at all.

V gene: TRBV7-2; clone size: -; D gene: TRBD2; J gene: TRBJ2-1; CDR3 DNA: TGTGCCAGCAGCTTTTTAGGGCGGGAGACGTCCTACAATGAGCAGTTCTTC; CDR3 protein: CASSFLGRETSYNEQFF
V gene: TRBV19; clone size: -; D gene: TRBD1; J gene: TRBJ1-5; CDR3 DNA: TGTGCCAGTATCGGACAGGGTAGCGGCCAGCCCCAGCATTTT; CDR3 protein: CASIGQGSGQPQHF
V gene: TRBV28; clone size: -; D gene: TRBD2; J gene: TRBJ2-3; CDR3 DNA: TGTGCCAGCAGACCGGGGGGTAGCGGGAGCGGAGATACGCAGTATTTT; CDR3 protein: CASRPGGSGSGDTQYF
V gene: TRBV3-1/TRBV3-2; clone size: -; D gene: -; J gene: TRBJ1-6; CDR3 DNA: TGTGCCAGCAGCCAAGTATATAATAATTCACCCCTCCACTTT; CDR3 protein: CASSQVYNNSPLHF
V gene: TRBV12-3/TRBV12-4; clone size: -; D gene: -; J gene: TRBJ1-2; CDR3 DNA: TGTGCCAGCAGTCTACAGGGAAACTATGGCTACACCTTC; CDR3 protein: CASSLQGNYGYTF
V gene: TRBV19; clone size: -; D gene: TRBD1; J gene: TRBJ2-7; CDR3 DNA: TGTGCCAGTAGACGACAGGGTTCCTACGAGCAGTACTTC; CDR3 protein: CASRRQGSYEQYF
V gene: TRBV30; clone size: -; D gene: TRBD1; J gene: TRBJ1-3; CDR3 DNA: TGTGCCTGGAGTACAGGGGGTTACACCATATATTTT; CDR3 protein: CAWSTGGYTIYF
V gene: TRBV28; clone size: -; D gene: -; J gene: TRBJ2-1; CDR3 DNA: TGTGCCAGCAGTACGAGCCGGGACCCTCGAAACTACAATGAGCAGTTCTTC; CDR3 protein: CASSTSRDPRNYNEQFF
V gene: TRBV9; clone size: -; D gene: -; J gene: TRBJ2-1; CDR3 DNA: TGTGCCAGCAGCGTAGCTACTGTCGGGAACAATGAGCAGTTCTTC; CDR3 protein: CASSVATVGNNEQFF
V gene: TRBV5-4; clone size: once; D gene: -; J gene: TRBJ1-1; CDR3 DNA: TGTGCCAGCAGCTTAACTGGGAAGAACACTGAAGCTTTCTTT; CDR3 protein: CASSLTGKNTEAFF
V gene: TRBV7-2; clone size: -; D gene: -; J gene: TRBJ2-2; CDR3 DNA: TGTGCCAGCAGCCCCCTGACGGTTACCGGGGAGCTGTTTTTT; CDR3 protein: CASSPLTVTGELFF
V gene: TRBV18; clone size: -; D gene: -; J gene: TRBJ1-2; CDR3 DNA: TGTGCCAGCTCACCCGGTCTACAGCGAAACTATGGCTACACCTTC; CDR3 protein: CASSPGLQRNYGYTF
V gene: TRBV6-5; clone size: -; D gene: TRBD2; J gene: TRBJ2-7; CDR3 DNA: TGTGCCAGCAGGAAGAGCGGGAGGACCACCTACGAGCAGTACTTC; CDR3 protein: CASRKSGRTTYEQYF
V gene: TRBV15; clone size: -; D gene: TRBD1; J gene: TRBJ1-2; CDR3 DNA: TGTGCCACCAGCCTCGGGACAGGGGGCGACTATGGCTACACCTTC; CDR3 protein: CATSLGTGGDYGYTF
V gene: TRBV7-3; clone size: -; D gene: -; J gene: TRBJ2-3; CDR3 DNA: TGTGCCAGCAGCTTAGCGGGGTCTAGCACAGATACGCAGTATTTT; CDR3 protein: CASSLAGSSTDTQYF
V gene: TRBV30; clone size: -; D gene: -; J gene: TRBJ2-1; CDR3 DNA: TGTGCCTGGAGTGTACAGAGTGAGCAGTTCTTC; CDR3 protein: CAWSVQSEQFF
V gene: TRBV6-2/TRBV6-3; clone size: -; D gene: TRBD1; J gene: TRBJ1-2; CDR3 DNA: TGTGCCAGCAGTTACATGGACGGGACAGGAAACTATGGCTACACCTTC; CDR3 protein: CASSYMDGTGNYGYTF
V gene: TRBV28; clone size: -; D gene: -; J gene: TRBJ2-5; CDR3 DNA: TGTGCCAGCAGAAATAGACGGCAAGAAGAGACCCAGTACTTC; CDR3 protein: CASRNRRQEETQYF
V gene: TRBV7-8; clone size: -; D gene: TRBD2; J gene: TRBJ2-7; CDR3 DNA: TGTGCCAGCAGCTCCCCCATGGATACTAGCGGGCTTACCTACGAGCAGTACTTC; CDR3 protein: CASSSPMDTSGLTYEQYF
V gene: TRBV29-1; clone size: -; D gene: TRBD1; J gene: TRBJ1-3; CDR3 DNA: TGCAGCGTCGAAGGACAGGGAGGAAACACCATATATTTT; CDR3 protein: CSVEGQGGNTIYF
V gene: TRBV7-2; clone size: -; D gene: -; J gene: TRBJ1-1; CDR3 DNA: TGTGCCAGCAGAGCACAGCAGAACACTGAAGCTTTCTTT; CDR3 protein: CASRAQQNTEAFF
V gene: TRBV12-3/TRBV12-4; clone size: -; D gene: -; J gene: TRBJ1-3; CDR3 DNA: TGTGCCAGCCACCCCTTCTCTGGAAACACCATATATTTT; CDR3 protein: CASHPFSGNTIYF
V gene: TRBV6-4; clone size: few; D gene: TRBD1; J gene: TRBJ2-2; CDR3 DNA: TGTGCCAGCAGTGGACAGGGCGCGAACACCGGGGAGCTGTTTTTT; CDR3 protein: CASSGQGANTGELFF
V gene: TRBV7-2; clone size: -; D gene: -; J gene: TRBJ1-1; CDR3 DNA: TGTGCCAGCAGCTCCCAGGGAGGCACTGAAGCTTTCTTT; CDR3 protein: CASSSQGGTEAFF
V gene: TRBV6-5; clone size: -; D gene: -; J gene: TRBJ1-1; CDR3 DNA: TGTGCCAGCAGTTCCGCATGGACAGAGCTCAACACTGAAGCTTTCTTT; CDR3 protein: CASSSAWTELNTEAFF
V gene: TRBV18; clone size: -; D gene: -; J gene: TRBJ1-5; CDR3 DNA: TGTGCCAGCTCACCGCTTGGTAGGACCTCAATAAATCAGCCCCAGCATTTT; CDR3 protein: CASSPLGRTSINQPQHF
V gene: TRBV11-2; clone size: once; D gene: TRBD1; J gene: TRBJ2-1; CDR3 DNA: TGTGCCAGCAGCTTCGATTACTCCGGGACAGTAGATGAGCAGTTCTTC; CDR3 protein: CASSFDYSGTVDEQFF
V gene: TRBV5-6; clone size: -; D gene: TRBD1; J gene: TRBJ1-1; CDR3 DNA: TGTGCCAGCAGCTTGGAGGGACAGCTTGAAGCTTTCTTT; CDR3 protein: CASSLEGQLEAFF
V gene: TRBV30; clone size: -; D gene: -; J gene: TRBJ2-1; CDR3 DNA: TGTGCCTGGAGTGGGCAGGTAGGCGGCGGGTCCTACAATGAGCAGTTCTTC; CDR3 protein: CAWSGQVGGGSYNEQFF
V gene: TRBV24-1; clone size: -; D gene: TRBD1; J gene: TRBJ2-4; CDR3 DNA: TGTGCCACCAGTGATGACAGGGGGTCGGCCAAAAACATTCAGTACTTC; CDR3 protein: CATSDDRGSAKNIQYF
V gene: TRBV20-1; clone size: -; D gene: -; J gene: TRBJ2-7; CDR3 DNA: TGCAGTGCTAGTTATGAGGGGGACTCCTACGAGCAGTACTTC; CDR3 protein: CSASYEGDSYEQYF
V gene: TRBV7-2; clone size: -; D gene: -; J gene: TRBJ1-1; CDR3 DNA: TGTGCCAGCAGCTTACGGGGTGAAGCTTTCTTT; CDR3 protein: CASSLRGEAFF
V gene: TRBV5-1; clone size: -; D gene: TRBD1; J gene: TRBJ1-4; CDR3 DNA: TGCGCCAGCAGCGCTGACAGGGCATCGAATGAAAAACTGTTTTTT; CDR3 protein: CASSADRASNEKLFF
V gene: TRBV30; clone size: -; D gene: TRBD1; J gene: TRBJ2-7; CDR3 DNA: TGTGCCTGGACCCTGACAGGGGGCGTATACGAGCAGTACTTC; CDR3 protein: CAWTLTGGVYEQYF
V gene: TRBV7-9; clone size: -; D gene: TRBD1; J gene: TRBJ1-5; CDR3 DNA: TGTGCCAGCAGCTTAGTCTTGACAGGGGGTCAGCCCCAGCATTTT; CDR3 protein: CASSLVLTGGQPQHF
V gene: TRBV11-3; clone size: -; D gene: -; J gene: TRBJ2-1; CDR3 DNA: TGTGCCAGCAGCCCCCCCGGGTACAATGAGCAGTTCTTC; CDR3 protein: CASSPPGYNEQFF
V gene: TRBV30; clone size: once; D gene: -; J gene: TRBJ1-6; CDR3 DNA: TGTGCCTGGAGTGTACGACCTGGGAATTCACCCCTCCACTTT; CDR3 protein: CAWSVRPGNSPLHF
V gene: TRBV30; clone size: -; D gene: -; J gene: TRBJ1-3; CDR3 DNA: TGTGCCTGGAACCTCGGGTTCTCTGGAAACACCATATATTTT; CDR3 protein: CAWNLGFSGNTIYF
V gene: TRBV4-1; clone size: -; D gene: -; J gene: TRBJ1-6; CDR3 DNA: TGCGCCAGCAGCCAAGTTGCACAGGGTGGCTCACCCCTCCACTTT; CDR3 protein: CASSQVAQGGSPLHF
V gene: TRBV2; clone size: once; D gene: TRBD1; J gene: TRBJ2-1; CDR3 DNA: TGTGCCAGCAGCGCGGGACAGGGGGCCCACAATGAGCAGTTCTTC; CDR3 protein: CASSAGQGAHNEQFF
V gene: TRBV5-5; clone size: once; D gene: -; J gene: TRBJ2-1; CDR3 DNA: TGTGCCAGCAGCTCAGACTCCCCAGGTCGGAATGAGCAGTTCTTC; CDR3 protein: CASSSDSPGRNEQFF
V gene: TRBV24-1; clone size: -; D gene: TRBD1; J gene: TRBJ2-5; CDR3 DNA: TGTGCCACCAGTGACCCTAGGGGGCTGGTATTAGAGACCCAGTACTTC; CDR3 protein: CATSDPRGLVLETQYF
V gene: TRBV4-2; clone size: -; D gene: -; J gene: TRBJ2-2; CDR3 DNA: TGTGCCAGCAGCCAAGACCCCGCGGGGGCGGGCGGGGAGCTGTTTTTT; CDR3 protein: CASSQDPAGAGGELFF
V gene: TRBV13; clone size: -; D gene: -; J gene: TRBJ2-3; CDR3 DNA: TGTGCCAGCAGTTTACCGTCAGATACGCAGTATTTT; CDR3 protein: CASSLPSDTQYF
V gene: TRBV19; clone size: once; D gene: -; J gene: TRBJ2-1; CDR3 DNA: TGTGCCAGTAGTATTCATCCGGGAGAGAGCTCCTACAATGAGCAGTTCTTC; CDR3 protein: CASSIHPGESSYNEQFF
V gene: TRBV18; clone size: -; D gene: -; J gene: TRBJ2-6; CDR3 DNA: TGTGCCAGCTCACCATTAAGTGCTGGGGCCAACGTCCTGACTTTC; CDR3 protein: CASSPLSAGANVLTF
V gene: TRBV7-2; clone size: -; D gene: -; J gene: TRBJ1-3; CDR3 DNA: TGTGCCAGCAGCTCAGATGCAGTTATTGTCTCTGGAAACACCATATATTTT; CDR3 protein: CASSSDAVIVSGNTIYF
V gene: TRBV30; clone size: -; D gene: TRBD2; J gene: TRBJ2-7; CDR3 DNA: TGTGCCTGGACCGCTAGCGGGAGCTGGTACGAGCAGTACTTC; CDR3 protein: CAWTASGSWYEQYF
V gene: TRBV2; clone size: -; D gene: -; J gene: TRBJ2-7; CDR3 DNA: TGTGCCAGCTCGACAGATTTCTCCTACGAGCAGTACTTC; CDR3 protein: CASSTDFSYEQYF
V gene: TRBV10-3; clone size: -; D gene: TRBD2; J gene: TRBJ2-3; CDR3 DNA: TGTGCCATCAGTGAGTCGAGACTAGCGGGAGGTCACGGAACAGATACGCAGTATTTT; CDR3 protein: CAISESRLAGGHGTDTQYF
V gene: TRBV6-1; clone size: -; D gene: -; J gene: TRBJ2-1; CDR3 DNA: TGTGCCAGCAGTGAAGTATATGAGGGAGCCCAGTTCTTC; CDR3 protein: CASSEVYEGAQFF
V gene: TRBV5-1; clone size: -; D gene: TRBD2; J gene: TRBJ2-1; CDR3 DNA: TGCGCCAGCAGCTTGAGGTGGCGGGAGGGCTCCTACAATGAGCAGTTCTTC; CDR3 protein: CASSLRWREGSYNEQFF
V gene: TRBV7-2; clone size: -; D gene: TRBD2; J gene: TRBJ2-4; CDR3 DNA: TGTGCCAGCAGCCCCACGGGGGGGCGGACCAAAAACATTCAGTACTTC; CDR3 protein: CASSPTGGRTKNIQYF
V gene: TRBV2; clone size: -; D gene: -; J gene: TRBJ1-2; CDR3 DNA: TGTGCCAGCAGTGCGGATCGGAGGGCAGCCTATGGCTACACCTTC; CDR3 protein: CASSADRRAAYGYTF
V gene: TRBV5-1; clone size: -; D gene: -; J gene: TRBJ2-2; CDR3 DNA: TGCGCCAGCAGCTTGTTGGAAGTGGGCACCGGGGAGCTGTTTTTT; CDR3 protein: CASSLLEVGTGELFF
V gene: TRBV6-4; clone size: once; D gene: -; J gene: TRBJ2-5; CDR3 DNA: TGTGCCAGCAGGGGGAGTAAAGGGACCCAGTACTTC; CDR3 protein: CASRGSKGTQYF
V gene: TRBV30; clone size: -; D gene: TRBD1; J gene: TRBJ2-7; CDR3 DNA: TGTGCCTGGAGTGTAGGACAGGGGGTATTTCGCTACGAGCAGTACTTC; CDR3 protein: CAWSVGQGVFRYEQYF
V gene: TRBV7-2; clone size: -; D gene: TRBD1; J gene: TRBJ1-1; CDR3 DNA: TGTGCCAGCAGCTTAACAGGGGGCACTGAAGCTTTCTTT; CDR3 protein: CASSLTGGTEAFF
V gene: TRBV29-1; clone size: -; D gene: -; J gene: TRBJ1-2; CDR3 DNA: TGCAGCGCCTCGAACGTGGACTATGGCTACACCTTC; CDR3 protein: CSASNVDYGYTF
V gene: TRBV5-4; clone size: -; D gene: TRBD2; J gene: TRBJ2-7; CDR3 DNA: TGTGCCAGCAGCTTTCCGGCTAGCGGGGGGACCTACGAGCAGTACTTC; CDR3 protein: CASSFPASGGTYEQYF